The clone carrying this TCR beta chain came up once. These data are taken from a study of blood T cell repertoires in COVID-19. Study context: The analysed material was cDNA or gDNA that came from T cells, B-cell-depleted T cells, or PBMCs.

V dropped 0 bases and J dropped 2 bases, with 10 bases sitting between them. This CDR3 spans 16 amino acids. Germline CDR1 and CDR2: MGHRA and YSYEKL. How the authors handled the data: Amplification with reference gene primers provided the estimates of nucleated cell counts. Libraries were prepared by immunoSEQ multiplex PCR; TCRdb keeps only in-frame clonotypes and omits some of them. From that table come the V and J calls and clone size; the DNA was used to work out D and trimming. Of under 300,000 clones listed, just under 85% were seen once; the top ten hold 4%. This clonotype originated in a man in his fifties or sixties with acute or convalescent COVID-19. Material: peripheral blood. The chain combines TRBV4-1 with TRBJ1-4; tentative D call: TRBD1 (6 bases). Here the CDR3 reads CASSQEGTRTNEKLFF. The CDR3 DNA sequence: TGCGCCAGCAGCCAAGAGGGGACAAGGACTAATGAAAAACTGTTTTTT.